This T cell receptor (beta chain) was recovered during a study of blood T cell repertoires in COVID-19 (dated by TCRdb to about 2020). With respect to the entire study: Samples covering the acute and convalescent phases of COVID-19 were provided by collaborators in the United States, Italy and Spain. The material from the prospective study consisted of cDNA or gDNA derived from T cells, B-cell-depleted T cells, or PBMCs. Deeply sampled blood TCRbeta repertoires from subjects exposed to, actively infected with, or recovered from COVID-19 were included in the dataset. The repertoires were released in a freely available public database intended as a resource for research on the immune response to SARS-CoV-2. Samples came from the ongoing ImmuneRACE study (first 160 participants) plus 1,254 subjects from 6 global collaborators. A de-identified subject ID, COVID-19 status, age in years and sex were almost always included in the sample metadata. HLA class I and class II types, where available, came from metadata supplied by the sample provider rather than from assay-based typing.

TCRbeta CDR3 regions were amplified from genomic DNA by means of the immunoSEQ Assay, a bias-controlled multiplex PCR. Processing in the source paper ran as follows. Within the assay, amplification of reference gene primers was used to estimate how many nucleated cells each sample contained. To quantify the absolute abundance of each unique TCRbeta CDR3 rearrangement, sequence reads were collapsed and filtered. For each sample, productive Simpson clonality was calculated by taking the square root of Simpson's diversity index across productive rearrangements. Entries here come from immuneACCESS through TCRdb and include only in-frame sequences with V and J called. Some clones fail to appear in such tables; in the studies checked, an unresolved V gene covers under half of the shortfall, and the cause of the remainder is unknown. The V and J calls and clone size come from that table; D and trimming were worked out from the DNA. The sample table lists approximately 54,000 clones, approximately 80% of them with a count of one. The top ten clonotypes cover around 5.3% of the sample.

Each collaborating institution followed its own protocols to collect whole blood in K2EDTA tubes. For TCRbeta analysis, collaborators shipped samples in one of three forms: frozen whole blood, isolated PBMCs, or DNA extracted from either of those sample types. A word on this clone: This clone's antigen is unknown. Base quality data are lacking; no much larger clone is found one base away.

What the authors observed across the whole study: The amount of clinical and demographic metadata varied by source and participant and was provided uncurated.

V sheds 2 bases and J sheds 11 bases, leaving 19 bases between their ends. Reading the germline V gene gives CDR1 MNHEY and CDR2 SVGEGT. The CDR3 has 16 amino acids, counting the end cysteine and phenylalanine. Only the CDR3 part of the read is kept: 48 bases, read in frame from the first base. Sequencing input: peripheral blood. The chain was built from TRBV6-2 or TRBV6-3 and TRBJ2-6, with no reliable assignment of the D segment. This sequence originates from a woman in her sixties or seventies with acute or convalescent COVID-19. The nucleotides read TGTGCCAGCAGTTACGGGTGGTGGCAGGAATCACACGTCCTGACTTTC. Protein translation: CASSYGWWQESHVLTF.